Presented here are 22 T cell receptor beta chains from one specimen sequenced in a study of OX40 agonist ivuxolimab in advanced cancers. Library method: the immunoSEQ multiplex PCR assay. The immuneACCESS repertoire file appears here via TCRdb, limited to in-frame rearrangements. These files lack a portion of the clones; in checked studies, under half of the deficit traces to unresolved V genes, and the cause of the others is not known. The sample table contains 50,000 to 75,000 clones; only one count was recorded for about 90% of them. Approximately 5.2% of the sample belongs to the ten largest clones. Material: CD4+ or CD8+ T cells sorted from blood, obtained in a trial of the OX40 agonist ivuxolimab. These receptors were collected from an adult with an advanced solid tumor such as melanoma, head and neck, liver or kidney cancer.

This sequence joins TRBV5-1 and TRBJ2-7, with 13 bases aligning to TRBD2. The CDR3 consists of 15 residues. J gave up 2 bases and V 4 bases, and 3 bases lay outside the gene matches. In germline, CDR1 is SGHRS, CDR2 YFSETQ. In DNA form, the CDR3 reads TGCGCCAGCAGCGTTGGGACTAGCGGGACCTACGAGCAGTACTTC. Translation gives CASSVGTSGTYEQYF.

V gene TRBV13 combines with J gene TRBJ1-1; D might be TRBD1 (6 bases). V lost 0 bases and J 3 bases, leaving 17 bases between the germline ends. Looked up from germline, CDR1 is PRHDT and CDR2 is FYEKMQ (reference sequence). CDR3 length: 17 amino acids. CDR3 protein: CASSLGLRGRSDTEAFF. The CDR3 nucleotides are TGTGCCAGCAGCTTAGGCCTCCGGGGGCGATCAGACACTGAAGCTTTCTTT.

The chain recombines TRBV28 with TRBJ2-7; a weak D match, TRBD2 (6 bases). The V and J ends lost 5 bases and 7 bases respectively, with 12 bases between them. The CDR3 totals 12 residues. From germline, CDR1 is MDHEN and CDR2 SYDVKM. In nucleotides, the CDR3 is TGTGCCAGCAGTCCTGCGGGACGGGAGCAGTACTTC. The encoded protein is CASSPAGREQYF.

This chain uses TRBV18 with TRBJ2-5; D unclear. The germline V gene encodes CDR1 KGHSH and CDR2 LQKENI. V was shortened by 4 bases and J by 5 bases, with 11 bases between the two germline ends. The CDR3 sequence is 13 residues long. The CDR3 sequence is CASSLDIGETQYF. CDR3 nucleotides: TGTGCCAGCTCACTCGACATCGGGGAGACCCAGTACTTC.

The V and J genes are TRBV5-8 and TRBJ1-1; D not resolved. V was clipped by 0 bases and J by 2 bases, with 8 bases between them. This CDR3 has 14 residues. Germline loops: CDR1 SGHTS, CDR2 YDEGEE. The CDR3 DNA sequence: TGTGCCAGCAGCTTGGCCGCGGTAAACACTGAAGCTTTCTTT. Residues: CASSLAAVNTEAFF.

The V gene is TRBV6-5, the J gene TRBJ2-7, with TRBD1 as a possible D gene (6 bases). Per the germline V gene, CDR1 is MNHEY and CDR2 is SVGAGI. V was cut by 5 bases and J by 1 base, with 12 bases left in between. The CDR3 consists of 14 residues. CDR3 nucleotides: TGTGCCAGCAGTCCTATCACAGGGTCCTACGAGCAGTACTTC. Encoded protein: CASSPITGSYEQYF.

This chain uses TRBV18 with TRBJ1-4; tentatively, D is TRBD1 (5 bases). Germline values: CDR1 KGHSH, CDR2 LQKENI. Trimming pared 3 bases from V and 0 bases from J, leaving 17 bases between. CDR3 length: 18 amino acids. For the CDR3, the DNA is TGTGCCAGCTCACCCCCCGTAGGAGGGGCGGCAACTAATGAAAAACTGTTTTTT. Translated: CASSPPVGGAATNEKLFF.

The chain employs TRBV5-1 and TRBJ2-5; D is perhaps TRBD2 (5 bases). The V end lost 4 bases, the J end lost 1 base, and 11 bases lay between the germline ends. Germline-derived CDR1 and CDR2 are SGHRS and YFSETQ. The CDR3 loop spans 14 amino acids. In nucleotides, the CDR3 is TGCGCCAGCAGCCCGGACTTGACCCAAGAGACCCAGTACTTC. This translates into CASSPDLTQETQYF. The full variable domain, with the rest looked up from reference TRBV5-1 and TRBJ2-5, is KAGVTQTPRYLIKTRGQQVTLSCSPISGHRSVSWYQQTPGQGLQFLFEYFSETQRNKGNFPGRFSGRQFSNSRSEMNVSTLELGDSALYLCASSPDLTQETQYFGPGTRLLVL.

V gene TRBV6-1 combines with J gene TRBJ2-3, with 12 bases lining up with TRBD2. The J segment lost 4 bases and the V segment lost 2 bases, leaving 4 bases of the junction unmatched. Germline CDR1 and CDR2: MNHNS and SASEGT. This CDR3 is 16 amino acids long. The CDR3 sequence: CASSELAGGSADTQYF. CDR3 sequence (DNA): TGTGCCAGCAGTGAACTAGCGGGAGGGTCCGCAGATACGCAGTATTTT.

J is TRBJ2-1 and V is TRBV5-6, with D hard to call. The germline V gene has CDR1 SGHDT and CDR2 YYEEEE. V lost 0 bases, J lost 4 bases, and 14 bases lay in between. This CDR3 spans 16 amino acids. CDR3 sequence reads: CASSLALRPGYNEQFF. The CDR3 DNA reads TGTGCCAGCAGCTTGGCCCTCAGACCAGGATACAATGAGCAGTTCTTC. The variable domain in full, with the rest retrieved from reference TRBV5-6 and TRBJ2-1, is DAGVTQSPTHLIKTRGQQVTLRCSPKSGHDTVSWYQQALGQGPQFIFQYYEEEERQRGNFPDRFSGHQFPNYSSELNVNALLLGDSALYLCASSLALRPGYNEQFFGPGTRLTVL.

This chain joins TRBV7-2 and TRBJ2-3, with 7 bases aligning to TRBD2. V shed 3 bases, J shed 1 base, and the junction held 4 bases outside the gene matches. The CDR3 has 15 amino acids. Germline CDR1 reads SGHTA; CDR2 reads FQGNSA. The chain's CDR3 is CASSFRGLRTDTQYF. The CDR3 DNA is TGTGCCAGCAGCTTCCGGGGACTACGCACAGATACGCAGTATTTT.

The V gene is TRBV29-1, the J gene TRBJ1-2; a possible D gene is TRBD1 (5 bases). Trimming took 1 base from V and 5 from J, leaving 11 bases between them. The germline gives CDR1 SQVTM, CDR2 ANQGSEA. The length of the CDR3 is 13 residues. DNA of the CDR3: TGCAGCGTTGAAGGGCAGGGTGGGTATGGCTACACCTTC. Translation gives CSVEGQGGYGYTF. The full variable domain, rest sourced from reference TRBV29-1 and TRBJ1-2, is SAVISQKPSRDICQRGTSLTIQCQVDSQVTMMFWYRQQPGQSLTLIATANQGSEATYESGFVIDKFPISRPNLTFSTLTVSNMSPEDSSIYLCSVEGQGGYGYTFGSGTRLTVV.

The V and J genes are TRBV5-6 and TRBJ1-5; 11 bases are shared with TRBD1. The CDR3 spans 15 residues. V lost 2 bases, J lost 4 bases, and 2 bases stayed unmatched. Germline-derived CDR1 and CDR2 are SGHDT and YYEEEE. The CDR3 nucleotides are TGTGCCAGCAGCTTTGGACAGGGGGCAAATCAGCCCCAGCATTTT. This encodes CASSFGQGANQPQHF. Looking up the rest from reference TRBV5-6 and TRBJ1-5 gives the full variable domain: DAGVTQSPTHLIKTRGQQVTLRCSPKSGHDTVSWYQQALGQGPQFIFQYYEEEERQRGNFPDRFSGHQFPNYSSELNVNALLLGDSALYLCASSFGQGANQPQHFGDGTRLSIL.

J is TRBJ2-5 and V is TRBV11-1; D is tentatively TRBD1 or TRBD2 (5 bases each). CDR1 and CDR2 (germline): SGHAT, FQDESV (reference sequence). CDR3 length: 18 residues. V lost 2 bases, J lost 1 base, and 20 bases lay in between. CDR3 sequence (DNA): TGTGCCAGCAGCTTACCTCCCGGGACCTCTGCCCCCCAAGAGACCCAGTACTTC. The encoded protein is CASSLPPGTSAPQETQYF.

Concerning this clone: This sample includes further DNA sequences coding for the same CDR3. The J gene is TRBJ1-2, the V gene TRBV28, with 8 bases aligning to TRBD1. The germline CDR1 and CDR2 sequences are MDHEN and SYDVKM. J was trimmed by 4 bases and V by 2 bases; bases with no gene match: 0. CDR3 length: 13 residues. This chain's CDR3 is CASSLQGAYGYTF. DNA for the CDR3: TGTGCCAGCAGTTTACAGGGGGCCTATGGCTACACCTTC.

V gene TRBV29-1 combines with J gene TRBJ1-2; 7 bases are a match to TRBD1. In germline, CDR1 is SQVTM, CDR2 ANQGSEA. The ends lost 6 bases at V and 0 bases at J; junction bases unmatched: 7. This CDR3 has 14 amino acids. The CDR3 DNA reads TGCAGCGTAACCCCCGGGACAGCTAACTATGGCTACACCTTC. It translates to CSVTPGTANYGYTF.

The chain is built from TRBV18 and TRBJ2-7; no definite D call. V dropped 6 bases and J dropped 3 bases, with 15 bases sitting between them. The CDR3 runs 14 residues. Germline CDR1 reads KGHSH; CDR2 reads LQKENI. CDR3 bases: TGTGCCAGCTCTCCTACCTTGAACTTCTACGAGCAGTACTTC. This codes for CASSPTLNFYEQYF.

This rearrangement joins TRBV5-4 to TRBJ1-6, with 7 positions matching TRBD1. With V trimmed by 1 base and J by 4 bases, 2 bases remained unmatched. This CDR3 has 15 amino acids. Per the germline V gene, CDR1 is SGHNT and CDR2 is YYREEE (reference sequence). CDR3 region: CASSLTGVYNSPLHF. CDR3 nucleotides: TGTGCCAGCAGCTTGACAGGGGTTTATAATTCACCCCTCCACTTT.

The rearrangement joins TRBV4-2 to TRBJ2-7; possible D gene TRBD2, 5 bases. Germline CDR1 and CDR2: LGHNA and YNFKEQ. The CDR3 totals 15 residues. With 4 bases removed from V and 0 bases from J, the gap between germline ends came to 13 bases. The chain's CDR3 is CASSPLGVSSYEQYF. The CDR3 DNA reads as TGTGCCAGCAGCCCTCTCGGGGTAAGCTCCTACGAGCAGTACTTC.

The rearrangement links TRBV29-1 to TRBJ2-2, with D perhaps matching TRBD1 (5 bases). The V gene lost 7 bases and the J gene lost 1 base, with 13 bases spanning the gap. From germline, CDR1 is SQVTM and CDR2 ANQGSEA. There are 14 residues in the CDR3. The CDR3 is CSALGVRNTGELFF. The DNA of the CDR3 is TGCAGCGCCCTAGGGGTTAGGAACACCGGGGAGCTGTTTTTT.

CDR3 sequence (DNA): TGCGCCAGCAGTCAGGGACTAGCGGGAGTTTGGGATGAGCAGTTCTTC. This codes for CASSQGLAGVWDEQFF. The chain combines TRBV4-1 with TRBJ2-1, with 14 bases that match TRBD2. The germline V gene encodes CDR1 MGHRA and CDR2 YSYEKL. V dropped 6 bases and J dropped 8; count of bases not matched to a gene: 9. The length of the CDR3 is 16 residues.

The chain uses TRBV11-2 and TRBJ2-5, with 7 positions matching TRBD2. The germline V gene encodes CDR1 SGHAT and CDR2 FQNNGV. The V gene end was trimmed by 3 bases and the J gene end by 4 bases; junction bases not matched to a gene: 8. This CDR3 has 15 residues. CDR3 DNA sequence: TGTGCCAGCAGCTTGGGTCACGCGGGAGCAGAGACCCAGTACTTC. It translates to CASSLGHAGAETQYF.